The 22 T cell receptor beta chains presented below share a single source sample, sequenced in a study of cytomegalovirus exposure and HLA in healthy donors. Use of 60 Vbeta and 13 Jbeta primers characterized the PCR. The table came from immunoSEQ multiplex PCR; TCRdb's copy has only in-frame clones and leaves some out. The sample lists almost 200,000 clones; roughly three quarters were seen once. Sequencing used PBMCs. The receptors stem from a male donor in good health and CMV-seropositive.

The CDR3 DNA follows: TGTGCCAGCAGCGCGGTGACAGGGGGCACAGATACGCAGTATTTT. It is translated as CASSAVTGGTDTQYF. The chain uses TRBV5-4 and TRBJ2-3; TRBD1 agrees at 8 bases. CDR1 is SGHNT and CDR2 is YYREEE in the germline V gene (reference sequence). This CDR3 is 15 amino acids long. Trimming at V came to 4 bases and at J to 1 base, leaving 5 bases not matched to a gene.

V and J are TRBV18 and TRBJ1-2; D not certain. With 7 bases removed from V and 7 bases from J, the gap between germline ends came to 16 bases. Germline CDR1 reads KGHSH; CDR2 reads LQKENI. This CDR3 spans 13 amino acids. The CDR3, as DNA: TGTGCCAGCTTCCGGGTTTCGGAGGGTGGCTACACCTTC. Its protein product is CASFRVSEGGYTF.

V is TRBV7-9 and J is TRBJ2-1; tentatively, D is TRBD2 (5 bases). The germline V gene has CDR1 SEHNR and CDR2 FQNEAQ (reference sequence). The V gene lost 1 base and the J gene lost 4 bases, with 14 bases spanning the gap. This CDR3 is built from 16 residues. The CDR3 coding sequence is TGTGCCAGCAGCTTAGAGACGGGATTGGGTTACAATGAGCAGTTCTTC. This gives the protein CASSLETGLGYNEQFF.

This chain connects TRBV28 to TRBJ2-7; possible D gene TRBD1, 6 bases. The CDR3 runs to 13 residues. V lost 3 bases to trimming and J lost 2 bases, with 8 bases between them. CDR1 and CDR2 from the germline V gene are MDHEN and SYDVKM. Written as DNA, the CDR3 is TGTGCCAGCAGTTTTGGGACAACCTACGAGCAGTACTTC. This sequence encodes CASSFGTTYEQYF.

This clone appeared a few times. The CDR3 coding sequence is TGTGCCAGCTCACCAAGGGGAGGAAGCCAAGAGACCCAGTACTTC. Translated: CASSPRGGSQETQYF. The gene calls are TRBV18 and TRBJ2-5, with a tentative D call TRBD2 (6 bases). V was pared by 2 bases and J by 1 base, with 11 bases between. The CDR3 is 15 residues long. Germline CDR1 reads KGHSH; CDR2 reads LQKENI. Full variable domain (rest looked up from reference TRBV18 and TRBJ2-5): NAGVMQNPRHLVRRRGQEARLRCSPMKGHSHVYWYRQLPEEGLKFMVYLQKENIIDESGMPKERFSAEFPKEGPSILRIQQVVRGDSAAYFCASSPRGGSQETQYFGPGTRLLVL.

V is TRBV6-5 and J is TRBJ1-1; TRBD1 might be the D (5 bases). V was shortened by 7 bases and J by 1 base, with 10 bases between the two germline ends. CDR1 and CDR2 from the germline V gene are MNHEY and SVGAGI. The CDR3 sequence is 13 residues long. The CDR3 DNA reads TGTGCCAGCATAGCAGGGTGGAACACTGAAGCTTTCTTT. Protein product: CASIAGWNTEAFF.

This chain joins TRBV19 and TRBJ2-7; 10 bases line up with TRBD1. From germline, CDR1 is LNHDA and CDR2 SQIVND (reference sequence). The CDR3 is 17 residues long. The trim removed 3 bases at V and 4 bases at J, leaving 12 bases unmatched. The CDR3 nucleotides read TGTGCCAGTAGTATCATTCCCGGGACAGGGGCTGGGTACGAGCAGTACTTC. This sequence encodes CASSIIPGTGAGYEQYF.

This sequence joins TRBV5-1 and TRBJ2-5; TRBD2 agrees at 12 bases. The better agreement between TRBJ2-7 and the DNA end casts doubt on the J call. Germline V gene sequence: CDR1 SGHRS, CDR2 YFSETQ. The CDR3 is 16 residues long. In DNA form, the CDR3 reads TGCGCCAGCAGCCCCCAGGGGCCTAGCGGGGGGGACGAGCAGTACTTC. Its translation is CASSPQGPSGGDEQYF.

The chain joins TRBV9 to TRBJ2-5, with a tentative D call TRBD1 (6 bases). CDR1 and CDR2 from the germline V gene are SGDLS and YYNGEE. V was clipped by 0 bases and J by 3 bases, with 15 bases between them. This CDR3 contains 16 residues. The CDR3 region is CASSVGGRQVKETQYF. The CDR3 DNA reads TGTGCCAGCAGCGTAGGGGGGAGACAGGTTAAAGAGACCCAGTACTTC.

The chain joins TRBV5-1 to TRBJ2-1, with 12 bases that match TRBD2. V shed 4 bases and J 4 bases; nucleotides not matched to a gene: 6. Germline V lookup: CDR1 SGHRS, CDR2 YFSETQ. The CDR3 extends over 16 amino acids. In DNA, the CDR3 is TGCGCCAGCAGCACAACCGGGACTAGCGGGTACAATGAGCAGTTCTTC. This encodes CASSTTGTSGYNEQFF.

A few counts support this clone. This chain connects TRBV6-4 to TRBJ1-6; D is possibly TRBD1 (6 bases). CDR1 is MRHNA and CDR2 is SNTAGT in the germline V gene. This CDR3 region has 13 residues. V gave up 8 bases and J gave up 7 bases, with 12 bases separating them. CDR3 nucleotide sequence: TGTGCCAGCGGGACACAAGAAAATTCACCCCTCCACTTT. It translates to CASGTQENSPLHF.

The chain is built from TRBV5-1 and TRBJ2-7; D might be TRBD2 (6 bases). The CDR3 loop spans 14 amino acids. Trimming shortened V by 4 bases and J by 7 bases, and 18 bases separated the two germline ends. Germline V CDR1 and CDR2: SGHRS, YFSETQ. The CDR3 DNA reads TGCGCCAGCAGCCCGGGAGAGGGCATGGGGGAGCAGTACTTC. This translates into CASSPGEGMGEQYF.

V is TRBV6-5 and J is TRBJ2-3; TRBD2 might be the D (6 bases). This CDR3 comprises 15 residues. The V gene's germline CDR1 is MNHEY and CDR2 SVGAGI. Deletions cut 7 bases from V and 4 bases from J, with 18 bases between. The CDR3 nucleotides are TGTGCCAGCAAAAAACTAGCAGGCGGCGCAGATACGCAGTATTTT. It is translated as CASKKLAGGADTQYF.

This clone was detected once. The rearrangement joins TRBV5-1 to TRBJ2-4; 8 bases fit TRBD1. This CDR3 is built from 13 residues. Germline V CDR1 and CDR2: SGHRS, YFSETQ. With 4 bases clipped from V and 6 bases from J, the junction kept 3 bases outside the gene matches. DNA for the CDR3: TGCGCCAGCAGCCCCGGACAGGGAAACATTCAGTACTTC. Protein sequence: CASSPGQGNIQYF.

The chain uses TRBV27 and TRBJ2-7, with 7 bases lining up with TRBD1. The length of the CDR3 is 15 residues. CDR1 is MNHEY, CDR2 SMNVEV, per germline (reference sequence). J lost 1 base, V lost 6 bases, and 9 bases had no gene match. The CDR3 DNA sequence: TGTGCCAGCAGAGCCGCCATGACAGGGTCCTACGAGCAGTACTTC. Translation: CASRAAMTGSYEQYF.

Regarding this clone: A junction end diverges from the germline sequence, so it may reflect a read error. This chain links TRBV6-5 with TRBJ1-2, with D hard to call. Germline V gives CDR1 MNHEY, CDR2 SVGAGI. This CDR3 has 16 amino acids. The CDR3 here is CASSSPSSTDYYGYAF. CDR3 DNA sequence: TGTGCCAGCAGTTCTCCCTCCTCGACGGACTATTATGGCTACGCCTTC.

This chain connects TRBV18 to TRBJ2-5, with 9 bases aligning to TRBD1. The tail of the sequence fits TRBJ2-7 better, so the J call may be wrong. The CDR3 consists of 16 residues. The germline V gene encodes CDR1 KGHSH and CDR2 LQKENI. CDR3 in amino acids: CASSAKPGQGFYEQYF. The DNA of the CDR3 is TGTGCCAGCTCAGCGAAGCCGGGACAGGGCTTCTACGAGCAGTACTTC.

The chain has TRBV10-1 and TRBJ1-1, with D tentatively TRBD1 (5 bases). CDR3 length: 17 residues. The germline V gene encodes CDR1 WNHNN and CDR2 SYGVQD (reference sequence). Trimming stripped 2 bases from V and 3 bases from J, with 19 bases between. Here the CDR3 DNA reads TGCGCCAGCAGTGAGATCCCCCAGGGCCTACGGGACACTGAAGCTTTCTTT. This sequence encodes CASSEIPQGLRDTEAFF.

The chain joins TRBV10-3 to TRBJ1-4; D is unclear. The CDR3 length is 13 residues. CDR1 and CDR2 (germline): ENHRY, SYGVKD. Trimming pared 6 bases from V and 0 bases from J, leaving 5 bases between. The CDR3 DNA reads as TGTGCCATCAGGTCCGCAACTAATGAAAAACTGTTTTTT. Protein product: CAIRSATNEKLFF.

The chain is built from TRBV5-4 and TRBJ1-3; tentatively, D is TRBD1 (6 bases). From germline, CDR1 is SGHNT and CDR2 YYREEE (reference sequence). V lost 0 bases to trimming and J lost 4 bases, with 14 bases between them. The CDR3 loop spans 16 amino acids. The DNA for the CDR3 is TGTGCCAGCAGCTTGGGAGGACAGACAAGAGGAAACACCATATATTTT. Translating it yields CASSLGGQTRGNTIYF.

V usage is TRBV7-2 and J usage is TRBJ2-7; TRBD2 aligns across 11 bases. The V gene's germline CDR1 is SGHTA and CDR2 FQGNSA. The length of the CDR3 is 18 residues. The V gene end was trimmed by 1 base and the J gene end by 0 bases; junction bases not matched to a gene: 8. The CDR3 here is CASSLVLTSGKSSYEQYF. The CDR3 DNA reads TGTGCCAGCAGCTTAGTATTGACTAGCGGGAAGAGCTCCTACGAGCAGTACTTC.

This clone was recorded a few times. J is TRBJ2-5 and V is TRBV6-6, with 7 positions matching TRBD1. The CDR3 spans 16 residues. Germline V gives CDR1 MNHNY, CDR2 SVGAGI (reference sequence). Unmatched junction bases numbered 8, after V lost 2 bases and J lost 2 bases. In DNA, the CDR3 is TGTGCCAGCAGTTACCCGTCGGGACAGAGACAAGAGACCCAGTACTTC. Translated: CASSYPSGQRQETQYF.